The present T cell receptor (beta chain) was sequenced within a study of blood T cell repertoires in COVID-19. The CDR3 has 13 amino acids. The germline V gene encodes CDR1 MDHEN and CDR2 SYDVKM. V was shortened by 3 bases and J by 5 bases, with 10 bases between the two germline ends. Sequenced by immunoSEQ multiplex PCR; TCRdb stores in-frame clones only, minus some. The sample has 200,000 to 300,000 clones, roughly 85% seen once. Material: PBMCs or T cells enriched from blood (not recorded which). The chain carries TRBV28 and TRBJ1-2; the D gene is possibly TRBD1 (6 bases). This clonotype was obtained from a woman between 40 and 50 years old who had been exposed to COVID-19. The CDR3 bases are TGTGCCAGCAGTTTTCCAGGGGTGTATGGCTACACCTTC. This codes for CASSFPGVYGYTF.